Reported below is one T cell receptor beta chain. Its antigen is currently unknown. The record originates from a study of T cells in Graves' hyperthyroidism and ophthalmopathy. What was amplified from RNA transcripts were TCR beta CDR3 regions. The primer set for the first-round RT-PCR of the TCR CDR3 was HTBI. TCRdb reprocessed the multiplex PCR reads with MiXCR, giving one entry per CDR3 protein. The data contain some 760,000 distinct CDR3 sequences, approximately 15% of them singletons. General study results and limits: Most clonotypes that expanded in the thyroid above 0.001 also showed up in blood.

V lost 4 bases, J lost 1 base, and 11 bases lay in between. Germline values: CDR1 KGHSH, CDR2 LQKENI. The CDR3 extends over 14 amino acids. This receptor was identified in a woman aged 18-29 years with Graves' hyperthyroidism. This chain connects TRBV18 to TRBJ2-7; possible D gene TRBD2, 6 bases. The sample was blood. The CDR3 sequence: CASSLGTFSYEQYF. DNA for the CDR3: TGTGCCAGCTCACTCGGGACTTTTTCCTACGAGCAGTACTTC.